Below, 28 T cell receptor beta chains from the same sample are listed, as sequenced in a study of cytomegalovirus exposure and HLA in healthy donors. Primers included in the PCR were 60 Vbeta and 13 Jbeta primers. Repertoires were generated with immunoSEQ multiplex PCR, while TCRdb's copy carries only in-frame clones and drops some. This sample has around 130,000 clones, with approximately 80% found just once. The sequenced material came from PBMCs. The receptors come from a woman aged 35 to 49 in good health and CMV-seronegative.

The chain uses TRBV27 and TRBJ2-3; TRBD2 agrees at 9 bases. This CDR3 contains 15 residues. The germline CDR1 and CDR2 sequences are MNHEY and SMNVEV (reference sequence). V gave up 6 bases and J gave up 1 base; unmatched junction bases: 5. CDR3 DNA: TGTGCCAGCAGGGAGCGGGGGGCGCGCACAGATACGCAGTATTTT. Translated: CASRERGARTDTQYF.

The chain is built from TRBV2 and TRBJ2-2; 10 bases align to TRBD1. CDR3 size: 15 residues. With V trimmed by 7 bases and J by 0 bases, 2 bases remained unmatched. CDR1 and CDR2 from the germline V gene are SNHLY and FYNNEI. This chain's CDR3 is CASTGQGANTGELFF. Written as DNA, the CDR3 is TGTGCCAGCACTGGACAGGGGGCGAACACCGGGGAGCTGTTTTTT.

The chain couples TRBV7-2 to TRBJ2-7, with 7 nucleotides matching TRBD2. Germline V CDR1 and CDR2: SGHTA, FQGNSA. The CDR3 spans 14 residues. The ends lost 4 bases at V and 5 bases at J; junction bases unmatched: 8. In DNA, the CDR3 is TGTGCCAGCAGCTCACTAGCGTATGGCGACGAGCAGTACTTC. Translation: CASSSLAYGDEQYF. Together with reference TRBV7-2 and TRBJ2-7, the CDR3 gives the full variable domain: GAGVSQSPSNKVTEKGKDVELRCDPISGHTALYWYRQSLGQGLEFLIYFQGNSAPDKSGLPSDRFSAERTGGSVSTLTIQRTQQEDSAVYLCASSSLAYGDEQYFGPGTRLTVT.

This clone came up once. The chain recombines TRBV19 with TRBJ2-1; a possible D gene is TRBD2 (6 bases). Germline assignment: CDR1 LNHDA and CDR2 SQIVND (reference sequence). The CDR3 length is 14 residues. V lost 3 bases, J lost 6 bases, and 12 bases lay in between. In nucleotides, the CDR3 is TGTGCCAGTAGTATCAAGCTAGCGCTCAATGAGCAGTTCTTC. It is translated as CASSIKLALNEQFF.

J is TRBJ2-3 and V is TRBV7-9; D is possibly TRBD2 (7 bases). V gave up 0 bases and J gave up 1 base, with 11 bases separating them. The germline V gene has CDR1 SEHNR and CDR2 FQNEAQ (reference sequence). The CDR3 totals 16 residues. The CDR3 sequence: CASSLASGGGTDTQYF. The CDR3 nucleotides are TGTGCCAGCAGCTTAGCGTCGGGGGGCGGCACAGATACGCAGTATTTT.

The CDR3 reads CAGISGLAGGHVAKNIQYF. CDR3 DNA: TGTGCCGGCATCTCGGGACTAGCGGGGGGTCACGTAGCCAAAAACATTCAGTACTTC. The V gene is TRBV27, the J gene TRBJ2-4, with 15 nucleotides matching TRBD2. The V and J ends lost 11 bases and 0 bases, in that order; junction bases with no gene match: 14. CDR1 is MNHEY and CDR2 is SMNVEV in the germline V gene (reference sequence). The CDR3 loop spans 19 amino acids.

This chain uses TRBV19 with TRBJ1-1; D unresolved. V was trimmed by 10 bases and J by 1 base, leaving 22 bases between them. Germline V gene data show CDR1 as LNHDA and CDR2 as SQIVND (reference sequence). CDR3 size: 16 residues. The CDR3 DNA is TGTGCCATCTGGTTCCGAGGGCAAATGGCGAACACTGAAGCTTTCTTT. It encodes CAIWFRGQMANTEAFF.

The chain is built from TRBV7-8 and TRBJ1-4; TRBD1 matches at 9 bases. The CDR3 covers 14 residues. Per germline, CDR1 SGHVS and CDR2 FQNEAQ. After removal of 5 bases from V and 8 bases from J, the junction contained 6 bases not matched to a gene. CDR3 sequence: CASSHGTGIEKLFF. In DNA form, the CDR3 reads TGTGCCAGCAGCCACGGGACAGGGATCGAAAAACTGTTTTTT.

This chain links TRBV11-2 with TRBJ2-1; 10 nucleotides agree with TRBD2. Germline CDR1 SGHAT, CDR2 FQNNGV. J gave up 0 bases and V 4 bases, and 12 bases lay outside the gene matches. The CDR3 extends over 19 amino acids. CDR3 residues: CASSYSGRAYRSSYNEQFF. The CDR3 region has the DNA TGTGCCAGCAGCTACAGCGGGAGGGCCTACCGGAGCTCCTACAATGAGCAGTTCTTC.

This sequence joins TRBV5-1 and TRBJ2-7; TRBD1 aligns across 11 bases. Germline values: CDR1 SGHRS, CDR2 YFSETQ. The CDR3 contains 15 residues. Trimming at V came to 4 bases and at J to 1 base, leaving 4 bases not matched to a gene. The CDR3 loop is CASSHGTGGSYEQYF. CDR3 in DNA: TGCGCCAGCAGCCACGGGACAGGGGGATCCTACGAGCAGTACTTC.

A few counts support this clone. The chain recombines TRBV2 with TRBJ2-7, with 7 bases matching TRBD1. This CDR3 has 17 amino acids. The V gene's germline CDR1 is SNHLY and CDR2 FYNNEI. The trim removed 5 bases at V and 0 bases at J, leaving 13 bases unmatched. The DNA for the CDR3 is TGTGCCAGCAGTCGAGGGCTGACAGGGAAGGGCTCCTACGAGCAGTACTTC. Protein product: CASSRGLTGKGSYEQYF. The full variable domain, with the rest looked up from reference TRBV2 and TRBJ2-7, is EPEVTQTPSHQVTQMGQEVILRCVPISNHLYFYWYRQILGQKVEFLVSFYNNEISEKSEIFDDQFSVERPDGSNFTLKIRSTKLEDSAMYFCASSRGLTGKGSYEQYFGPGTRLTVT.

This clone was observed once. This chain joins TRBV2 and TRBJ2-3, with 9 bases that match TRBD2. Per germline, CDR1 SNHLY and CDR2 FYNNEI. The CDR3 totals 15 residues. V lost 6 bases, J lost 3 bases, and 7 bases stayed unmatched. In DNA form, the CDR3 reads TGTGCCAGCAGGGGGACTAGCCTATCGACAGATACGCAGTATTTT. Translating gives CASRGTSLSTDTQYF.

The genes are TRBV9 and TRBJ2-5; D uncertain. In germline, CDR1 is SGDLS, CDR2 YYNGEE. V was pared by 0 bases and J by 4 bases, with 7 bases between. The CDR3 has 13 residues. The DNA for the CDR3 is TGTGCCAGCAGCGTAGCGTACAGAGAGACCCAGTACTTC. It codes for CASSVAYRETQYF.

The chain uses TRBV4-2 and TRBJ2-5, with 11 bases aligning to TRBD2. With V trimmed by 2 bases and J by 2 bases, 4 bases remained unmatched. The V gene's germline CDR1 is LGHNA and CDR2 YNFKEQ. This CDR3 is 16 amino acids long. CDR3 coding DNA: TGTGCCAGCAGCCAACCTGGGACTAGCGGACAAGAGACCCAGTACTTC. Protein sequence: CASSQPGTSGQETQYF.

The rearrangement uses TRBV19 and TRBJ2-1, with 12 nucleotides matching TRBD2. V gave up 5 bases and J gave up 6 bases; unmatched junction bases: 5. Germline loops: CDR1 LNHDA, CDR2 SQIVND (reference sequence). CDR3 length equals 15 residues. The CDR3 bases are TGTGCCAGTAGTGTGACTAGCGGGAGTGTCAATGAGCAGTTCTTC. Translation: CASSVTSGSVNEQFF.

The genes are TRBV5-8 and TRBJ2-7; TRBD1 matches at 8 bases. The J segment lost 0 bases and the V segment lost 1 base, leaving 3 bases of the junction unmatched. Germline V lookup: CDR1 SGHTS, CDR2 YDEGEE. The CDR3 length is 15 residues. The CDR3 DNA reads TGTGCCAGCAGCTTGTGGACAGGGAGCTCCTACGAGCAGTACTTC. Encoded protein: CASSLWTGSSYEQYF. The whole variable domain, filled in from reference TRBV5-8 and TRBJ2-7, reads EAGVTQSPTHLIKTRGQQATLRCSPISGHTSVYWYQQALGLGLQFLLWYDEGEERNRGNFPPRFSGRQFPNYSSELNVNALELEDSALYLCASSLWTGSSYEQYFGPGTRLTVT.

The chain couples TRBV7-6 to TRBJ1-4; 7 nucleotides line up with TRBD1. Losses at the gene ends were 4 bases for V and 5 bases for J; bases not matched to a gene: 7. Germline V gene sequence: CDR1 SGHVS, CDR2 FNYEAQ. The CDR3 sequence is 15 residues long. The CDR3 DNA reads TGTGCCAGCAGCTCCAGACAGGGACCCAATGAAAAACTGTTTTTT. Its protein product is CASSSRQGPNEKLFF.

The V gene is TRBV4-2, the J gene TRBJ2-7; 9 nucleotides line up with TRBD1. Germline lookup yields CDR1 LGHNA and CDR2 YNFKEQ. J lost 6 bases, V lost 3 bases, and 12 bases had no gene match. This CDR3 spans 16 amino acids. CDR3 residues: CASSQDGQGTIGEQYF. The CDR3 nucleotides read TGTGCCAGCAGCCAGGACGGACAGGGGACCATCGGCGAGCAGTACTTC.

This sequence joins TRBV18 and TRBJ1-2; a possible D gene is TRBD1 (6 bases). V was trimmed by 3 bases and J by 8 bases, leaving 19 bases between them. Germline CDR1 is KGHSH and CDR2 is LQKENI. This CDR3 is 15 amino acids long. CDR3 sequence (DNA): TGTGCCAGCTCACCGAACAGGGACGAACTTTGGGGCTACACCTTC. It encodes CASSPNRDELWGYTF.

This chain connects TRBV27 to TRBJ1-1, with D perhaps TRBD1 (6 bases). V was pared by 1 base and J by 1 base, with 10 bases between. CDR3 length: 15 amino acids. Germline values: CDR1 MNHEY, CDR2 SMNVEV (reference sequence). CDR3 nucleotides: TGTGCCAGCAGTTTATATGACAGGCAGAACACTGAAGCTTTCTTT. It translates to CASSLYDRQNTEAFF.

V and J are TRBV6-5 and TRBJ2-7; D possibly corresponds to TRBD1 (6 bases). V was shortened by 6 bases and J by 0 bases, with 12 bases between the two germline ends. Per the germline V gene, CDR1 is MNHEY and CDR2 is SVGAGI. This CDR3 is built from 14 residues. The CDR3 loop reads CASRPQGISYEQYF. For the CDR3, the DNA is TGTGCCAGCAGACCACAGGGCATCTCCTACGAGCAGTACTTC.

The chain joins TRBV6-1 to TRBJ1-5, with 8 bases that match TRBD1. The CDR3 has 15 residues. V dropped 4 bases and J dropped 3; count of bases not matched to a gene: 5. Germline V gives CDR1 MNHNS, CDR2 SASEGT. This chain's CDR3 is CASSGQGSLNQPQHF. The CDR3 nucleotides read TGTGCCAGCAGTGGACAGGGGTCCCTCAATCAGCCCCAGCATTTT.

The chain joins TRBV5-1 to TRBJ2-7, with 8 bases aligning to TRBD1. This CDR3 spans 15 amino acids. CDR1 SGHRS and CDR2 YFSETQ come from the germline V gene. The ends lost 3 bases at V and 2 bases at J; junction bases unmatched: 7. The CDR3 DNA is TGCGCCAGCAGCTCCGCAGGGGGCGCAACCTACGAGCAGTACTTC. Encoded protein: CASSSAGGATYEQYF. The variable domain in full, completed from reference TRBV5-1 and TRBJ2-7, reads KAGVTQTPRYLIKTRGQQVTLSCSPISGHRSVSWYQQTPGQGLQFLFEYFSETQRNKGNFPGRFSGRQFSNSRSEMNVSTLELGDSALYLCASSSAGGATYEQYFGPGTRLTVT.

V and J are TRBV5-1 and TRBJ2-5; no reliable D call. This CDR3 has 15 residues. V was pared by 0 bases and J by 4 bases, with 13 bases between. CDR1 and CDR2 (germline): SGHRS, YFSETQ. Here the CDR3 reads CASSLGHLNGETQYF. The DNA of the CDR3 is TGCGCCAGCAGCTTGGGACACTTGAACGGAGAGACCCAGTACTTC.

The chain joins TRBV10-1 to TRBJ2-5; D may be TRBD2 (6 bases). Germline CDR1 WNHNN, CDR2 SYGVQD (reference sequence). Trimming took off 0 bases at V and 2 bases at J, with 10 bases between the two ends. CDR3 length equals 15 residues. As DNA, the CDR3 is TGCGCCAGCAGTGAGTCGGCGGGATTACAAGAGACCCAGTACTTC. Its protein product is CASSESAGLQETQYF.

This clone was detected ten times or more. This chain uses TRBV5-3 with TRBJ2-7; TRBD1 matches 9 bases. TRBV5-3 is treated as an ORF (open reading frame) with a function not yet certain. The V and J ends lost 2 bases and 2 bases, in that order; junction bases with no gene match: 2. The CDR3 consists of 14 residues. CDR3 residues: CARSFRDRAYEQYF. Written as DNA, the CDR3 is TGTGCCAGAAGCTTCCGGGACAGGGCCTACGAGCAGTACTTC.

The chain joins TRBV7-2 to TRBJ2-5, with D perhaps TRBD1 (5 bases). The V end was cut by 5 bases, the J end by 2 bases, with 15 bases between. CDR1 and CDR2 (germline): SGHTA, FQGNSA. The CDR3 sequence is 15 residues long. In DNA, the CDR3 is TGTGCCAGCAGCAAGGGGTTGCAGCAACAAGAGACCCAGTACTTC. This encodes CASSKGLQQQETQYF.

This clone appeared a few times. This sequence joins TRBV4-1 and TRBJ1-1; D is possibly TRBD1 (6 bases). Trimming shortened V by 6 bases and J by 3 bases, and 17 bases separated the two germline ends. CDR3 size: 15 residues. CDR1 MGHRA and CDR2 YSYEKL come from the germline V gene. DNA of the CDR3: TGCGCCAGCAGTCTACAGGGAGTTACGTACACTGAAGCTTTCTTT. Encoded protein: CASSLQGVTYTEAFF.